A single sample is the source of the 31 T cell receptor beta chains below, sequenced in a study of cytomegalovirus exposure and HLA in healthy donors. Some clones are missing from TCRdb's copy, which holds only in-frame ones; the method was immunoSEQ multiplex PCR. The sample yields over 200,000 clones, 70% to 90% seen once. What was sequenced was PBMCs. The receptors here all came from a woman aged 18-35 years in good health and CMV-seronegative.

The rearrangement joins TRBV9 to TRBJ2-7; 7 positions agree with TRBD2. After removal of 0 bases from V and 6 bases from J, the junction contained 3 bases not matched to a gene. The CDR3 loop spans 13 amino acids. Germline V gene sequence: CDR1 SGDLS, CDR2 YYNGEE. CDR3: CASSVGGGGEQYF. CDR3 DNA sequence: TGTGCCAGCAGCGTAGGAGGCGGGGGCGAGCAGTACTTC.

V usage is TRBV14 and J usage is TRBJ2-7; 7 nucleotides agree with TRBD1. This CDR3 spans 16 amino acids. V lost 0 bases, J lost 3 bases, and 8 bases stayed unmatched. Germline lookup yields CDR1 SGHDN and CDR2 FVKESK. CDR3 sequence (DNA): TGTGCCAGCAGCCAAGAAGAGTTCAGGGGGAGCTACGAGCAGTACTTC. Protein: CASSQEEFRGSYEQYF.

V usage is TRBV6-1 and J usage is TRBJ2-1, with a weak D call TRBD2 (6 bases). CDR1 and CDR2 (germline): MNHNS, SASEGT. V was shortened by 11 bases and J by 3 bases, with 14 bases between the two germline ends. This CDR3 has 13 amino acids. The CDR3 DNA sequence: TGTGCCGCTCGGGAGCTTGGCTACAATGAGCAGTTCTTC. The encoded protein is CAARELGYNEQFF.

There are a few counts of this clone. The chain uses TRBV5-1 and TRBJ2-1; 7 nucleotides agree with TRBD1. The V and J ends lost 2 bases and 8 bases, in that order; junction bases with no gene match: 1. In germline, CDR1 is SGHRS, CDR2 YFSETQ. The CDR3 runs to 12 residues. The CDR3: CASSLQGYEQFF. In DNA form, the CDR3 reads TGCGCCAGCAGCTTACAGGGGTATGAGCAGTTCTTC.

The rearrangement uses TRBV5-4 and TRBJ2-1; 9 bases are shared with TRBD2. The V gene end was trimmed by 2 bases and the J gene end by 7 bases; junction bases not matched to a gene: 10. This CDR3 has 16 residues. Germline CDR1 reads SGHNT; CDR2 reads YYREEE (reference sequence). The CDR3 loop is CASSFGILAGANEQFF. The CDR3 DNA reads TGTGCCAGCAGCTTCGGAATACTAGCGGGTGCTAATGAGCAGTTCTTC.

The chain couples TRBV19 to TRBJ2-5; TRBD1 is a possible D gene (6 bases). CDR3 length: 14 residues. V was cut by 6 bases and J by 5 bases, with 16 bases left in between. From germline, CDR1 is LNHDA and CDR2 SQIVND (reference sequence). CDR3 sequence: CASSPQGIMETQYF. CDR3 in DNA: TGTGCCAGTAGCCCGCAGGGGATTATGGAGACCCAGTACTTC.

The V call is TRBV28, the J call TRBJ1-5, with D maybe TRBD1 (6 bases). The V gene lost 6 bases and the J gene lost 0 bases, with 15 bases spanning the gap. Germline V gene sequence: CDR1 MDHEN, CDR2 SYDVKM. The CDR3 is made up of 16 amino acids. Written as DNA, the CDR3 is TGTGCCAGCAGCGACCCCAGGGGATATAGCAATCAGCCCCAGCATTTT. Encoded protein: CASSDPRGYSNQPQHF.

This clone was recorded a few times. This same CDR3 is encoded by further DNA sequences in the sample. The chain recombines TRBV11-2 with TRBJ2-7; 9 bases agree with TRBD2. Trimming at V came to 5 bases and at J to 6 bases, leaving 5 bases not matched to a gene. This CDR3 contains 13 residues. The germline CDR1 and CDR2 sequences are SGHAT and FQNNGV. CDR3 protein: CASSPGLALEQYF. The CDR3 DNA follows: TGTGCCAGCAGCCCAGGACTAGCGCTCGAGCAGTACTTC.

The J gene is TRBJ2-5, the V gene TRBV10-3; 11 nucleotides line up with TRBD1. The CDR3 loop spans 15 amino acids. Per the germline V gene, CDR1 is ENHRY and CDR2 is SYGVKD. V gave up 6 bases and J gave up 2 bases; unmatched junction bases: 5. CDR3 in DNA: TGTGCCATCAGCGGTGGACAGGGGGCACAAGAGACCCAGTACTTC. It is translated as CAISGGQGAQETQYF.

The rearrangement links TRBV2 to TRBJ1-3, with 7 bases matching TRBD1. This CDR3 spans 18 amino acids. V trimming: 7 bases; J trimming: 0 bases; junction bases outside the gene matches: 15. Germline assignment: CDR1 SNHLY and CDR2 FYNNEI. CDR3 region: CASTPLRPGGSSGNTIYF. The CDR3 bases are TGTGCCAGCACCCCCCTCCGGCCAGGGGGAAGCTCTGGAAACACCATATATTTT. The full variable domain, rest sourced from reference TRBV2 and TRBJ1-3, is EPEVTQTPSHQVTQMGQEVILRCVPISNHLYFYWYRQILGQKVEFLVSFYNNEISEKSEIFDDQFSVERPDGSNFTLKIRSTKLEDSAMYFCASTPLRPGGSSGNTIYFGEGSWLTVV.

This chain connects TRBV29-1 to TRBJ2-3; D call uncertain. This CDR3 has 13 residues. Between the trimmed V and J ends, which lost 4 bases and 0 bases, there was a span of 8 bases. Germline CDR1 reads SQVTM; CDR2 reads ANQGSEA. CDR3 loop: CSVVTDSTDTQYF. Here the CDR3 DNA reads TGCAGCGTTGTTACAGACAGCACAGATACGCAGTATTTT.

V is TRBV5-5 and J is TRBJ1-2, with D uncertain. Germline assignment: CDR1 SGHKS and CDR2 YYEKEE (reference sequence). V was trimmed by 0 bases and J by 6 bases, leaving 21 bases between them. The CDR3 covers 17 residues. CDR3: CASSLVPVAARLDGYTF. The CDR3 DNA sequence: TGTGCCAGCAGCTTGGTGCCCGTAGCCGCCCGATTGGATGGCTACACCTTC.

J is TRBJ2-7 and V is TRBV5-6, with TRBD1 as a possible D gene (5 bases). The V end was cut by 3 bases, the J end by 5 bases, with 15 bases between. Germline assignment: CDR1 SGHDT and CDR2 YYEEEE. The CDR3 covers 14 residues. The CDR3 loop is CASSSGRQGHEQYF. CDR3 nucleotides: TGTGCCAGCAGCTCCGGACGCCAGGGCCACGAGCAGTACTTC.

The chain employs TRBV5-6 and TRBJ2-1; 7 nucleotides agree with TRBD1. Trimming cost V 4 bases and J 2 bases; bases outside gene matches: 6. Germline CDR1 is SGHDT and CDR2 is YYEEEE. The CDR3 is made up of 15 amino acids. In nucleotides, the CDR3 is TGTGCCAGCAGCCGGGGACAGATAGCCTACAATGAGCAGTTCTTC. Translating it yields CASSRGQIAYNEQFF.

The rearrangement uses TRBV7-6 and TRBJ2-7; 10 bases are shared with TRBD2. The V gene's germline CDR1 is SGHVS and CDR2 FNYEAQ. The CDR3 consists of 15 residues. The V segment lost 5 bases and the J segment 7 bases; nucleotides outside the gene matches: 11. The CDR3 sequence: CASSPRTSGLGEQYF. The CDR3 nucleotides read TGTGCCAGCAGCCCGCGGACTAGCGGCCTGGGGGAGCAGTACTTC.

This clone appeared a few times. The chain is built from TRBV9 and TRBJ1-1; D unclear. Looked up from germline, CDR1 is SGDLS and CDR2 is YYNGEE. This CDR3 is built from 14 residues. V lost 0 bases and J 7 bases, leaving 13 bases between the germline ends. The CDR3 sequence: CASSVVGPGREAFF. The CDR3 coding sequence is TGTGCCAGCAGCGTAGTTGGCCCTGGCCGTGAAGCTTTCTTT.

The chain uses TRBV28 and TRBJ2-7; the D is unclear. The CDR3 covers 12 residues. Trimming removed 7 bases from V and 6 bases from J, with 13 bases in between. The germline V gene has CDR1 MDHEN and CDR2 SYDVKM. This CDR3 is CASTVGSGEQYF. CDR3 bases: TGTGCCAGCACGGTTGGCTCAGGCGAGCAGTACTTC.

The chain joins TRBV5-1 to TRBJ2-7; D ambiguous. The V gene's germline CDR1 is SGHRS and CDR2 YFSETQ. The CDR3 sequence is 14 residues long. The V end was cut by 1 base, the J end by 2 bases, with 10 bases between. The CDR3 coding sequence is TGCGCCAGCAGCTTGAACCCCGGTCCCTACGAGCAGTACTTC. Amino acids: CASSLNPGPYEQYF.

The V call is TRBV6-1, the J call TRBJ2-7, with TRBD2 matching over 10 bases. With V trimmed by 2 bases and J by 6 bases, 10 bases remained unmatched. The CDR3 covers 16 residues. Germline CDR1 is MNHNS and CDR2 is SASEGT. The CDR3 loop reads CASSELSAVAGGEQYF. The CDR3 nucleotides are TGTGCCAGCAGTGAACTTTCTGCAGTAGCGGGAGGCGAGCAGTACTTC.

The rearrangement links TRBV18 to TRBJ2-7, with 7 bases matching TRBD1. The CDR3 length is 13 residues. Germline V gene sequence: CDR1 KGHSH, CDR2 LQKENI. The V and J ends lost 4 bases and 7 bases, in that order; junction bases with no gene match: 7. The CDR3 coding sequence is TGTGCCAGCTCACAAAACCGGGACAGAGAGCAGTACTTC. It translates to CASSQNRDREQYF.

The chain joins TRBV5-1 to TRBJ1-1; 7 bases are a match to TRBD1. CDR3 length: 17 residues. Germline CDR1 SGHRS, CDR2 YFSETQ. V lost 6 bases to trimming and J lost 5 bases; unmatched junction nucleotides: 19. The CDR3 bases are TGCGCCAGCAACCGATTATCCCTCCGTACACAGGGGACTGAAGCTTTCTTT. This gives the protein CASNRLSLRTQGTEAFF.

This clone was seen a single time. The rearrangement joins TRBV28 to TRBJ2-7, with 9 nucleotides matching TRBD2. The CDR3 is 16 amino acids. In germline, CDR1 is MDHEN, CDR2 SYDVKM. Trimming removed 6 bases from V and 3 bases from J; junction bases left unmatched: 12. Here the CDR3 reads CASSPGESSGSYEQYF. The CDR3 nucleotides read TGTGCCAGCAGCCCTGGTGAGAGTAGCGGGAGCTACGAGCAGTACTTC.

This clone appeared once. The V call is TRBV7-8, the J call TRBJ2-1, with D possibly being TRBD1 (5 bases). The length of the CDR3 is 16 residues. Trimming took 1 base from V and 2 from J, leaving 12 bases between them. In germline, CDR1 is SGHVS, CDR2 FQNEAQ. The CDR3 is CASSLEDKPAYNEQFF. DNA of the CDR3: TGTGCCAGCAGCTTAGAGGACAAGCCGGCCTACAATGAGCAGTTCTTC.

The rearrangement links TRBV4-1 to TRBJ1-1, with TRBD1 identical over 10 bases. Per germline, CDR1 MGHRA and CDR2 YSYEKL. V lost 9 bases and J lost 4; bases outside the gene matches: 11. The CDR3 has 15 amino acids. Written as DNA, the CDR3 is TGCGCCAGTAGGGACAGGGGAGTGGGAACCACTGAAGCTTTCTTT. This gives the protein CASRDRGVGTTEAFF.

The V and J genes are TRBV4-1 and TRBJ2-7, with 7 nucleotides matching TRBD1. The length of the CDR3 is 14 residues. The V gene's germline CDR1 is MGHRA and CDR2 YSYEKL. Trimming cost V 1 base and J 4 bases; bases outside gene matches: 4. The CDR3 loop reads CASSQGTGPYEQYF. The CDR3 DNA sequence: TGCGCCAGCAGCCAAGGGACAGGCCCATACGAGCAGTACTTC.

This clone was counted a single time. This chain connects TRBV6-1 to TRBJ2-6; perhaps TRBD2 as D (6 bases). Trimming removed 4 bases at V and 2 bases at J, with 9 bases between. Germline V gives CDR1 MNHNS, CDR2 SASEGT. This CDR3 has 15 residues. The CDR3 is CASSVWRAGANVLTF. The CDR3 DNA reads TGTGCCAGCAGTGTATGGAGGGCTGGGGCCAACGTCCTGACTTTC.

Of note for this clone: This specimen includes other DNA sequences encoding the same CDR3. DNA for the CDR3: TGTGCCAGTAGTATAGCTAGCGGAACCTACAATGAGCAGTTCTTC. Translating gives CASSIASGTYNEQFF. The chain has TRBV19 and TRBJ2-1; 7 nucleotides line up with TRBD2. The germline gives CDR1 LNHDA, CDR2 SQIVND (reference sequence). The junction had 2 bases not matched to a gene; V was cut back by 1 base and J by 2 bases. The CDR3 is made up of 15 amino acids.

J is TRBJ2-3 and V is TRBV4-1; weak D call: TRBD1 (6 bases). Germline loops: CDR1 MGHRA, CDR2 YSYEKL. This CDR3 has 14 residues. The ends were cut back, 4 bases at V and 3 bases at J, with 11 bases in the middle. DNA of the CDR3: TGCGCCAGCAGCCGCAGGGGTGGGACAGATACGCAGTATTTT. Translated, it gives CASSRRGGTDTQYF.

The chain carries TRBV11-2 and TRBJ2-3, with 11 positions matching TRBD1. CDR1 SGHAT and CDR2 FQNNGV come from the germline V gene. This CDR3 is 15 amino acids long. V was pared by 3 bases and J by 3 bases, with 2 bases of the junction left unmatched. In DNA form, the CDR3 reads TGTGCCAGCAGCTTCCGGGACAGGGGGACAGATACGCAGTATTTT. It translates to CASSFRDRGTDTQYF.

This chain connects TRBV4-3 to TRBJ1-1, with a weak D call TRBD1 (5 bases). Germline CDR1 and CDR2: LGHNA and YSLEER. This CDR3 comprises 15 residues. V lost 4 bases, J lost 2 bases, and 14 bases lay in between. For the CDR3, the DNA is TGCGCCAGCAGCCCTGCTTGGGGCCCTAACACTGAAGCTTTCTTT. It translates to CASSPAWGPNTEAFF.

This rearrangement joins TRBV7-8 to TRBJ2-7, with D perhaps matching TRBD1 (7 bases). Germline CDR1 reads SGHVS; CDR2 reads FQNEAQ. V was clipped by 0 bases and J by 2 bases, with 17 bases between them. The CDR3 sequence is 17 residues long. The DNA for the CDR3 is TGTGCCAGCAGCTTAGCCTTGGCGGGGACAGAAGCCTACGAGCAGTACTTC. Its protein product is CASSLALAGTEAYEQYF.